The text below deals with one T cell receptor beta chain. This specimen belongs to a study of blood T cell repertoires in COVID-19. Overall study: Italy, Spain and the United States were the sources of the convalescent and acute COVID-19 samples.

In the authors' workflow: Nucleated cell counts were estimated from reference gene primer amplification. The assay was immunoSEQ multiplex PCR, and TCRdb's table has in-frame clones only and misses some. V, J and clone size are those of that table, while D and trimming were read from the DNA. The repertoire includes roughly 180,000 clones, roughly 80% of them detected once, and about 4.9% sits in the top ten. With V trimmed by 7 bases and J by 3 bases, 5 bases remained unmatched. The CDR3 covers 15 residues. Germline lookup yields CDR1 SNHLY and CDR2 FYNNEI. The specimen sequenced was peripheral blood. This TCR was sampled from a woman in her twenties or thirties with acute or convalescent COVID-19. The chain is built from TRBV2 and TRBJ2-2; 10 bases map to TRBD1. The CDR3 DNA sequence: TGTGCCAGCAAGGAGGGACAGGGGTACACCGGGGAGCTGTTTTTT. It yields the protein CASKEGQGYTGELFF.